This passage covers 27 T cell receptor beta chains from one sample sequenced in a study of shared clonotypes between healthy human individuals. Terminally differentiated effector memory CD45RA+ cells were excluded by CCR7 positive selection of CD45RO-negative cells. Clones were read by immunoSEQ multiplex PCR, and TCRdb kept only the in-frame ones, dropping some. Here the sample spans some 1,900,000 clones, approximately 94% being singletons. The sample consisted of naive CD8+ T cells sorted from blood. The receptors shown here come from a man between 18 and 35 years old in good health.

This clone was observed a handful of times. CDR3 DNA: TGTGCCAGCAGTTATCGGGAGGGGGCTTTCTTT. Translating gives CASSYREGAFF. J is TRBJ1-1 and V is TRBV5-6, with D maybe TRBD1 (5 bases). The CDR3 has 11 amino acids. CDR1 and CDR2 (germline): SGHDT, YYEEEE. V was cut by 5 bases and J by 11 bases, with 13 bases left in between.

This chain links TRBV7-6 with TRBJ2-7, with no clear D. The V gene's germline CDR1 is SGHVS and CDR2 FNYEAQ. The CDR3 covers 15 residues. The V and J ends lost 0 bases and 4 bases respectively, with 13 bases between them. The CDR3 nucleotides are TGTGCCAGCAGCTTAGCGACGGCACCATCTTACGAGCAGTACTTC. Its protein product is CASSLATAPSYEQYF.

Note on this clone: Other DNA sequences of this sample code for an identical CDR3. The chain links TRBV27 to TRBJ1-5; unclear D gene. The CDR3 runs 13 residues. CDR1 is MNHEY, CDR2 SMNVEV, per germline (reference sequence). V shed 4 bases and J shed 2 bases, with 6 bases lying between them. CDR3 residues: CASSWAGNQPQHF. The DNA for the CDR3 is TGTGCCAGCAGTTGGGCTGGCAATCAGCCCCAGCATTTT.

The J gene is TRBJ2-5, the V gene TRBV7-9; D gene unclear. V was trimmed by 5 bases and J by 3 bases, leaving 13 bases between them. This CDR3 contains 14 residues. In germline, CDR1 is SEHNR, CDR2 FQNEAQ (reference sequence). CDR3 in amino acids: CASSRALAEETQYF. The CDR3 coding sequence is TGTGCCAGCAGCAGGGCATTGGCAGAAGAGACCCAGTACTTC.

This chain connects TRBV6-5 to TRBJ1-2; no reliable D call. V lost 6 bases and J 4 bases, leaving 12 bases between the germline ends. Germline CDR1 reads MNHEY; CDR2 reads SVGAGI. The CDR3 contains 13 residues. This CDR3 is CASRAEGSYGYTF. CDR3 nucleotides: TGTGCCAGCAGGGCTGAGGGCAGCTATGGCTACACCTTC.

The chain is built from TRBV19 and TRBJ2-2; 7 bases are shared with TRBD2. CDR3 size: 16 residues. Trimming removed 3 bases from V and 5 bases from J; junction bases left unmatched: 9. The V gene's germline CDR1 is LNHDA and CDR2 SQIVND (reference sequence). DNA of the CDR3: TGTGCCAGTAGTATGAGCGGGGACTGGTGGACCGGGGAGCTGTTTTTT. Translated: CASSMSGDWWTGELFF.

The chain couples TRBV11-2 to TRBJ2-1; D could derive from TRBD1 or TRBD2 (5 bases each). The V gene lost 9 bases and the J gene lost 2 bases, with 14 bases spanning the gap. Germline V gene data show CDR1 as SGHAT and CDR2 as FQNNGV. The CDR3 runs to 14 residues. The CDR3 DNA reads as TGTGCCAGTCGTGGGACCTTTACCTACAATGAGCAGTTCTTC. As protein: CASRGTFTYNEQFF.

The V and J genes are TRBV7-9 and TRBJ2-1; D might be TRBD1 or TRBD2, each matching 5 bases. The V gene lost 7 bases and the J gene lost 3 bases, with 10 bases spanning the gap. The germline V gene encodes CDR1 SEHNR and CDR2 FQNEAQ (reference sequence). This CDR3 comprises 13 residues. In DNA, the CDR3 is TGTGCCAGCAATGTTGGGGGCTACAATGAGCAGTTCTTC. This gives the protein CASNVGGYNEQFF.

The J gene is TRBJ2-7, the V gene TRBV13, with D perhaps being TRBD1 or TRBD2 (6 bases each). Trimming pared 2 bases from V and 3 bases from J, leaving 11 bases between. The CDR3 spans 14 residues. Germline values: CDR1 PRHDT, CDR2 FYEKMQ (reference sequence). CDR3: CASSLPGALYEQYF. The CDR3 coding sequence is TGTGCCAGCAGCTTACCGGGGGCGCTCTACGAGCAGTACTTC.

This chain links TRBV6-5 with TRBJ2-5; tentatively, D is TRBD1 (5 bases). The end of the DNA fits TRBJ2-7 better, so the J call may be wrong. This CDR3 region has 13 residues. Germline values: CDR1 MNHEY, CDR2 SVGAGI. In nucleotides, the CDR3 is TGTGCCAGCAGGCCTCTCGACAGTTACGAGCAGTACTTC. Translation gives CASRPLDSYEQYF.

This chain connects TRBV5-6 to TRBJ2-1; 8 bases align to TRBD2. After removal of 6 bases from V and 1 base from J, the junction contained 6 bases not matched to a gene. The V gene's germline CDR1 is SGHDT and CDR2 YYEEEE. This CDR3 has 15 amino acids. The CDR3 protein is CASNPRGGSYNEQFF. CDR3 nucleotide sequence: TGTGCCAGCAACCCCCGGGGGGGATCCTACAATGAGCAGTTCTTC.

The V gene is TRBV5-8, the J gene TRBJ2-2; 9 nucleotides agree with TRBD1. Germline V gene lookup returns CDR1 SGHTS and CDR2 YDEGEE. Trimming cost V 3 bases and J 5 bases; bases outside gene matches: 2. The CDR3 length is 14 residues. In DNA, the CDR3 is TGTGCCAGCAGCTCGGACAGGGGAACCGGGGAGCTGTTTTTT. Its translation is CASSSDRGTGELFF. Looking up the rest from reference TRBV5-8 and TRBJ2-2 gives the full variable domain: EAGVTQSPTHLIKTRGQQATLRCSPISGHTSVYWYQQALGLGLQFLLWYDEGEERNRGNFPPRFSGRQFPNYSSELNVNALELEDSALYLCASSSDRGTGELFFGEGSRLTVL.

This clone was seen once. The chain recombines TRBV5-6 with TRBJ2-1; a possible D gene is TRBD1 (5 bases). Germline loops: CDR1 SGHDT, CDR2 YYEEEE. The V end was cut by 1 base, the J end by 2 bases, with 7 bases between. The CDR3 covers 14 residues. The CDR3 coding sequence is TGTGCCAGCAGCTTGAGGGGAACCTACAATGAGCAGTTCTTC. The encoded protein is CASSLRGTYNEQFF.

This chain connects TRBV21-1 to TRBJ2-7. TRBV21-1 is annotated as a pseudogene. The CDR3 extends over 15 amino acids. The CDR3 reads CASSKERTDNYEQYF. The CDR3 DNA reads as TGTGCCAGCAGCAAAGAGAGGACCGATAACTACGAGCAGTACTTC.

As to this clone: Other DNA sequences of this sample code for an identical CDR3. The chain joins TRBV27 to TRBJ2-7; weak D call: TRBD2 (6 bases). Germline V CDR1 and CDR2: MNHEY, SMNVEV (reference sequence). V lost 4 bases and J 2 bases, leaving 9 bases between the germline ends. CDR3 length: 13 amino acids. In DNA, the CDR3 is TGTGCCAGCAGTTCGGCGGGGCCCTACGAGCAGTACTTC. Protein sequence: CASSSAGPYEQYF.

The chain carries TRBV10-1 and TRBJ2-7; unclear D gene. Looked up from germline, CDR1 is WNHNN and CDR2 is SYGVQD (reference sequence). CDR3 length equals 14 residues. Deletions cut 2 bases from V and 3 bases from J, with 11 bases between. The CDR3 DNA reads TGCGCCAGCAGTGAGGGCTCGGTGGGCTACGAGCAGTACTTC. Its protein is CASSEGSVGYEQYF.

The chain couples TRBV11-2 to TRBJ2-7; unclear D gene. The germline V gene encodes CDR1 SGHAT and CDR2 FQNNGV. The CDR3 runs 15 residues. The V end was cut by 2 bases, the J end by 6 bases, with 17 bases between. In DNA form, the CDR3 reads TGTGCCAGCAGCTTACTATACCACAATTCGGGCGAGCAGTACTTC. Residues: CASSLLYHNSGEQYF.

The V gene is TRBV5-6, the J gene TRBJ1-1; 7 bases are a match to TRBD1. From germline, CDR1 is SGHDT and CDR2 YYEEEE. The CDR3 covers 16 residues. V was pared by 1 base and J by 1 base, with 7 bases of the junction left unmatched. CDR3 nucleotide sequence: TGTGCCAGCAGCTTGCCCCCCGACAGGGAGAACACTGAAGCTTTCTTT. Its translation is CASSLPPDRENTEAFF.

The CDR3 coding sequence is TGTGCCAGCAGCCCCGGACCGGGTTCGGAGCAGTACTTC. It encodes CASSPGPGSEQYF. V is TRBV27 and J is TRBJ2-7; D unclear. This CDR3 spans 13 amino acids. The V end lost 6 bases, the J end lost 7 bases, and 16 bases lay between the germline ends. CDR1 is MNHEY, CDR2 SMNVEV, per germline (reference sequence).

Only one count was recorded for this clone. The chain joins TRBV4-3 to TRBJ2-7; 9 bases match TRBD2. Per germline, CDR1 LGHNA and CDR2 YSLEER. Germline trimming cut 4 bases from V and 1 base from J; bases unmatched to any gene: 8. The CDR3 spans 16 residues. Written as DNA, the CDR3 is TGCGCCAGCAGCCCAGCCACTAGCGGGCTATCCTACGAGCAGTACTTC. Translation gives CASSPATSGLSYEQYF.

The sample holds one count of this clone. Other nucleotide sequences in the sample specify the same CDR3. The chain recombines TRBV6-1 with TRBJ2-7, with D uncertain. Germline V gene lookup returns CDR1 MNHNS and CDR2 SASEGT. V was clipped by 1 base and J by 1 base, with 5 bases between them. The CDR3 runs to 13 residues. The CDR3 region has the DNA TGTGCCAGCAGTGAAGGGGCTTCCTACGAGCAGTACTTC. Amino acids: CASSEGASYEQYF.

This chain joins TRBV27 and TRBJ2-1, with TRBD2 identical over 13 bases. CDR3 size: 15 residues. J was trimmed by 7 bases and V by 6 bases; bases with no gene match: 6. The germline V gene has CDR1 MNHEY and CDR2 SMNVEV (reference sequence). The CDR3 region has the DNA TGTGCCAGCAGACGGACTAGCGGGAGCGGGAATGAGCAGTTCTTC. Translating gives CASRRTSGSGNEQFF.

The V call is TRBV7-9, the J call TRBJ1-4, with 10 bases aligning to TRBD1. The CDR3 has 16 amino acids. V was clipped by 1 base and J by 5 bases; unmatched bases: 4. In germline, CDR1 is SEHNR, CDR2 FQNEAQ (reference sequence). The CDR3 nucleotides are TGTGCCAGCAGCTTAGGGGGACAGGGGAGGAATGAAAAACTGTTTTTT. Translated: CASSLGGQGRNEKLFF.

The chain links TRBV19 to TRBJ2-1; tentatively, D is TRBD2 (7 bases). Germline CDR1 is LNHDA and CDR2 is SQIVND (reference sequence). This CDR3 comprises 16 residues. V was clipped by 3 bases and J by 4 bases, with 16 bases between them. CDR3 nucleotides: TGTGCCAGTAGTATGCTGGGGGGGGGCACGTACAATGAGCAGTTCTTC. Its translation: CASSMLGGGTYNEQFF.

V and J are TRBV10-3 and TRBJ1-3; 11 bases line up with TRBD1. Germline values: CDR1 ENHRY, CDR2 SYGVKD. V trimming: 4 bases; J trimming: 2 bases; junction bases outside the gene matches: 1. The CDR3 consists of 15 residues. CDR3 loop: CAISGTGGTGNTIYF. The CDR3 nucleotides read TGTGCCATCAGTGGGACAGGGGGCACTGGAAACACCATATATTTT.

This rearrangement joins TRBV27 to TRBJ2-2, with D possibly TRBD2 on 6 matching bases. The germline V gene encodes CDR1 MNHEY and CDR2 SMNVEV (reference sequence). V lost 7 bases and J 9 bases, leaving 9 bases between the germline ends. The CDR3 has 11 residues. The CDR3 sequence: CASTAGWELFF. CDR3 DNA: TGTGCCAGCACAGCGGGTTGGGAGCTGTTTTTT.

V and J are TRBV7-6 and TRBJ1-3, with a weak D call TRBD1 (6 bases). The ends were cut back, 1 base at V and 0 bases at J, with 16 bases in the middle. The CDR3 consists of 18 residues. The germline gives CDR1 SGHVS, CDR2 FNYEAQ. The chain's CDR3 is CASSLETGWDYSGNTIYF. DNA for the CDR3: TGTGCCAGCAGCTTAGAGACAGGCTGGGACTACTCTGGAAACACCATATATTTT.